Listed below are T cell receptor beta chains from one sample, sequenced in a study of beta chain features in type 1 diabetes. Produced via immunoSEQ multiplex PCR; TCRdb's table is partial and in-frame only. The sample includes about 700,000 clones, roughly 12% of them seen just once. The sample was naive CD4+ T cells from blood. Receptor source: a man aged 18 to 30 with type 1 diabetes. Each CDR3 is given with its conserved first and last residue. D genes are given only for firm matches. Clone sizes are given selectively: once, few, many, or a class where the clone is expanded.

CASSQGRSTDTQYF TGTGCCAGCAGCCAAGGACGGAGCACAGATACGCAGTATTTT . . TRBJ2-3 TRBV6-1
CASSQDPGVFNEQFF TGCGCCAGCAGCCAAGATCCAGGGGTTTTCAATGAGCAGTTCTTC . . TRBJ2-1 TRBV4-1
CASSLGGSGSSYEQYF TGTGCCAGCAGCTTAGGGGGTAGCGGGAGCTCCTACGAGCAGTACTTC few TRBD2 TRBJ2-7 TRBV13
CASNARGLGANVLTF TGTGCCAGCAACGCGAGGGGTCTCGGGGCCAACGTCCTGACTTTC . . TRBJ2-6 TRBV28
CASSIDLLVAFF TGTGCCAGTAGTATAGATCTTCTCGTGGCTTTCTTT . . TRBJ1-1 TRBV19
CASRWDTEAFF TGTGCCAGCAGGTGGGACACTGAAGCTTTCTTT . . TRBJ1-1 TRBV7-2
CASSRDSQETQYF TGTGCCAGTAGCCGGGACAGTCAAGAGACCCAGTACTTC . TRBD1 TRBJ2-5 TRBV19
CASSQVGGIAQPQHF TGCGCCAGCAGCCAAGTTGGAGGGATTGCTCAGCCCCAGCATTTT few . TRBJ1-5 TRBV4-1
CASSLREETQYF TGTGCCAGCAGCTTACGAGAAGAGACCCAGTACTTC few . TRBJ2-5 TRBV5-4
CASSPGGDYGYTF TGTGCCAGCAGCCCAGGGGGGGACTATGGCTACACCTTC few TRBD1 TRBJ1-2 TRBV14
CASSHPDRAGELFF TGTGCCAGCAGCCACCCGGACAGGGCCGGGGAGCTGTTTTTT few TRBD1 TRBJ2-2 TRBV7-9
CASSSHLPQPGQLTF TGTGCCAGCAGCTCCCATCTACCACAACCGGGACAGCTGACTTTC few TRBD1 TRBJ2-6 TRBV7-9
CASSSRISGANVLTF TGTGCCAGCAGCTCACGGATCTCTGGGGCCAACGTCCTGACTTTC . . TRBJ2-6 TRBV9
CASSPQGATYGYTF TGTGCCAGCAGCCCACAGGGGGCCACCTACGGCTACACCTTC . TRBD1 TRBJ1-2 TRBV7-9
CASSEGYGTDTQYF TGCGCCAGCAGTGAAGGCTATGGGACAGATACGCAGTATTTT few . TRBJ2-3 TRBV10-1
CASSFEGSGTEAFF TGCGCCAGCAGCTTTGAGGGGTCGGGCACTGAAGCTTTCTTT . . TRBJ1-1 TRBV5-1
CASSESGGGGGYTF TGTGCCAGCAGTGAATCGGGGGGCGGAGGTGGCTACACCTTC few . TRBJ1-2 TRBV2
CASSVDGAFSRASGELFF TGTGCCAGCAGCGTAGATGGGGCCTTCAGTAGGGCTTCCGGGGAGCTGTTTTTT . . TRBJ2-2 TRBV9
CASSPTGGVYEQYF TGTGCCAGCAGCCCCACAGGGGGCGTCTACGAGCAGTACTTC . TRBD1 TRBJ2-7 TRBV28
CASNPLGQETQPQHF TGTGCCAGCAACCCACTGGGACAGGAGACTCAGCCCCAGCATTTT . TRBD1 TRBJ1-5 TRBV6-1
CASSLGDRVDSPLHF TGTGCCAGTAGCCTCGGGGACAGGGTCGATTCACCCCTCCACTTT few TRBD1 TRBJ1-6 TRBV19
CASSPSEWDTEAFF TGTGCCAGCTCCCCGTCTGAGTGGGACACTGAAGCTTTCTTT . . TRBJ1-1 TRBV18
CASTEAGLAGGGIGELFF TGTGCCAGCACCGAGGCGGGGCTAGCGGGGGGTGGCATCGGGGAGCTGTTTTTT few TRBD2 TRBJ2-2 TRBV5-4
CASSLRSGGETQYF TGTGCCAGCAGCTTACGTAGCGGAGGGGAGACCCAGTACTTC few . TRBJ2-5 TRBV7-7
CASTDRENQPQHF TGTGCCAGTACGGACAGGGAGAATCAGCCCCAGCATTTT few TRBD1 TRBJ1-5 TRBV2
CACSYNEQFF TGTGCCTGCTCGTACAATGAGCAGTTCTTC . . TRBJ2-1 TRBV30
CASSIEAGGQGTYNEQFF TGTGCCAGTAGTATAGAAGCCGGGGGACAGGGGACCTACAATGAGCAGTTCTTC . TRBD1 TRBJ2-1 TRBV19
CASSELGGGTEEQYF TGTGCCAGCAGTGAACTCGGTGGAGGGACGGAAGAGCAGTACTTC once . TRBJ2-7 TRBV2